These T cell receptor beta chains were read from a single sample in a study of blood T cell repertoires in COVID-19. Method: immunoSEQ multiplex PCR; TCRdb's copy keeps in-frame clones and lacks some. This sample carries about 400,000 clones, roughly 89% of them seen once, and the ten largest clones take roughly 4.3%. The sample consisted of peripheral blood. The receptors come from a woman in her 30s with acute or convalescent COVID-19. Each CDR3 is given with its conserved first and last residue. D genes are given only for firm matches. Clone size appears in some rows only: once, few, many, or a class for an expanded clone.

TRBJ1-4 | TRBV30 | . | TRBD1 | CAWSKQNPGQRFNEKLFF | TGTGCCTGGAGCAAGCAAAATCCGGGACAGCGTTTTAATGAAAAACTGTTTTTT
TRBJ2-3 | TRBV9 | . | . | CASSVYSDTQYF | TGTGCCAGCAGCGTATATAGCGATACGCAGTATTTT
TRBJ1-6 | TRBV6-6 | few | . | CASSYSSGNNSPLHF | TGTGCCAGCAGTTACTCGTCGGGAAACAATTCACCCCTCCACTTT
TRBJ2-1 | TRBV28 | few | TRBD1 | CASVGTGAYNEQFF | TGTGCCAGCGTCGGGACAGGGGCTTACAATGAGCAGTTCTTC
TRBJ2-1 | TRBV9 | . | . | CASSVGSLVDEQFF | TGTGCCAGCAGCGTAGGCTCCTTGGTAGATGAGCAGTTCTTC
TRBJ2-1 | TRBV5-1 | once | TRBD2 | CASSPGGTSGGYNEQFF | TGCGCCAGCAGCCCAGGAGGGACTAGCGGGGGCTACAATGAGCAGTTCTTC
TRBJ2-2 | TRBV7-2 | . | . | CASIRGTGELFF | TGTGCCAGCATTCGGGGGACCGGGGAGCTGTTTTTT
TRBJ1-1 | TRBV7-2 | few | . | CASSPPDLVFNTEAFF | TGTGCCAGCAGCCCACCCGACTTAGTCTTCAACACTGAAGCTTTCTTT
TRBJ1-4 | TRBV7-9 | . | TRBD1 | CASSQDRVREKLFF | TGTGCCAGCAGCCAGGACAGGGTCCGTGAAAAACTGTTTTTT
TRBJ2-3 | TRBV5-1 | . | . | CASDTQPRGDTQYF | TGCGCCAGCGATACGCAGCCCCGAGGAGATACGCAGTATTTT
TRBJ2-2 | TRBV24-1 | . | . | CATRGQQNTGELFF | TGTGCCACCCGAGGACAGCAGAACACCGGGGAGCTGTTTTTT
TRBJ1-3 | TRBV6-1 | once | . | CASSEDRVSGNTIYF | TGTGCCAGCAGTGAAGACAGGGTATCTGGAAACACCATATATTTT
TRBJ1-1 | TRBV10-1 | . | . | CASSEFGRSEAFF | TGCGCCAGCAGTGAGTTTGGCCGATCTGAAGCTTTCTTT
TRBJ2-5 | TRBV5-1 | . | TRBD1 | CASSLVTGGEETQYF | TGCGCCAGCAGCTTGGTAACAGGGGGCGAAGAGACCCAGTACTTC
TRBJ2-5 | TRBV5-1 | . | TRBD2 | CASSSGGEQETQYF | TGCGCCAGCAGCTCTGGGGGGGAACAAGAGACCCAGTACTTC
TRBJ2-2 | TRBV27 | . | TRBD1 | CASRRDRNTGELFF | TGTGCCAGCCGCAGGGACAGGAACACCGGGGAGCTGTTTTTT
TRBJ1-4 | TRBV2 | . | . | CASRIRGADEKLFF | TGTGCCAGCAGAATTCGGGGGGCGGATGAAAAACTGTTTTTT
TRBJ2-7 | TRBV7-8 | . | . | CASSLLPGKTYEQYF | TGTGCCAGCAGCTTATTGCCAGGGAAGACCTACGAGCAGTACTTC
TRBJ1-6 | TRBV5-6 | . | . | CASSLYSSPLHF | TGTGCCAGCAGCTTGTATAGTTCACCCCTCCACTTT
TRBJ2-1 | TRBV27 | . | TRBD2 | CASSFGGAYNEQFF | TGTGCCAGCAGTTTCGGGGGGGCCTACAATGAGCAGTTCTTC
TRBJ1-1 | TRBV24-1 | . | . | CATSDPETGGTEAFF | TGTGCCACCAGTGATCCCGAGACAGGCGGCACTGAAGCTTTCTTT
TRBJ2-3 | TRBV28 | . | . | CASSLFRGLVTDTQYF | TGTGCCAGCAGTTTATTTAGGGGTTTAGTCACAGATACGCAGTATTTT
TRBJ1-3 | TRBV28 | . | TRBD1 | CASRGQQGSSGNTIYF | TGTGCCAGCAGGGGACAACAGGGGAGCTCTGGAAACACCATATATTTT